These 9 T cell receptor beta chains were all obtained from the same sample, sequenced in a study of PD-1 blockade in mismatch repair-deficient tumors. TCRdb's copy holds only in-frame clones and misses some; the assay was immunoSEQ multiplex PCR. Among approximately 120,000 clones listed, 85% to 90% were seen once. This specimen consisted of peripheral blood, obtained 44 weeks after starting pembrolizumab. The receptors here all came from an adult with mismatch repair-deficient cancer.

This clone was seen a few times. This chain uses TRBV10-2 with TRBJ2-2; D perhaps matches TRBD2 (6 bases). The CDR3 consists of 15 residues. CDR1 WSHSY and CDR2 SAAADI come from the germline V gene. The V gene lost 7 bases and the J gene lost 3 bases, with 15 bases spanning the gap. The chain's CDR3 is CASMAPEGYTGELFF. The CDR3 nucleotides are TGCGCCAGCATGGCCCCGGAGGGGTACACCGGGGAGCTGTTTTTT.

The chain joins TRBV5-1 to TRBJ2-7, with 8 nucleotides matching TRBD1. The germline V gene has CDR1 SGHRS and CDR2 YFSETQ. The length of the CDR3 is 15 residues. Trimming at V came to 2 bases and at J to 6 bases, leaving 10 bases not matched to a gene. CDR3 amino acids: CASSFLGQGGFEQYF. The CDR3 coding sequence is TGCGCCAGCAGCTTTCTCGGACAGGGTGGGTTCGAGCAGTACTTC. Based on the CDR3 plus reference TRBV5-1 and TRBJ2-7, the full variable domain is KAGVTQTPRYLIKTRGQQVTLSCSPISGHRSVSWYQQTPGQGLQFLFEYFSETQRNKGNFPGRFSGRQFSNSRSEMNVSTLELGDSALYLCASSFLGQGGFEQYFGPGTRLTVT.

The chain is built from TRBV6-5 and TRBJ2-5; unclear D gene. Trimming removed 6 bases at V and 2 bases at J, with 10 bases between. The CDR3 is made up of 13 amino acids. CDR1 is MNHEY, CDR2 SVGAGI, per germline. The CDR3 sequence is CASSRNLQETQYF. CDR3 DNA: TGTGCCAGCAGCCGAAACCTACAAGAGACCCAGTACTTC.

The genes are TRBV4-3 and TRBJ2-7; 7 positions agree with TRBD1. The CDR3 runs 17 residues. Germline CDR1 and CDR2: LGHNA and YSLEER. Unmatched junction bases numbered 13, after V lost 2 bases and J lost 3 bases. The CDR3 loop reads CASSQSRQGLVGYEQYF. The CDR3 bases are TGCGCCAGCAGCCAATCCCGACAGGGCCTAGTGGGCTACGAGCAGTACTTC.

CDR3 sequence: CASSFGEALYNEQFF. CDR3 nucleotide sequence: TGTGCCAGCAGTTTTGGGGAGGCCCTTTACAATGAGCAGTTCTTC. The chain links TRBV28 to TRBJ2-1, with a possible D match to TRBD2 (6 bases). Germline CDR1 and CDR2: MDHEN and SYDVKM. V was pared by 3 bases and J by 4 bases, with 13 bases between. The length of the CDR3 is 15 residues.

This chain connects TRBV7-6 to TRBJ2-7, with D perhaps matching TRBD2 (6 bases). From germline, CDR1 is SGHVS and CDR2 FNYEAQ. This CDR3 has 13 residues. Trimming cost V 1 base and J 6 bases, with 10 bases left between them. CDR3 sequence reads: CASSLDGSGEQYF. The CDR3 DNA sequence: TGTGCCAGCAGCTTAGACGGGAGCGGCGAGCAGTACTTC.

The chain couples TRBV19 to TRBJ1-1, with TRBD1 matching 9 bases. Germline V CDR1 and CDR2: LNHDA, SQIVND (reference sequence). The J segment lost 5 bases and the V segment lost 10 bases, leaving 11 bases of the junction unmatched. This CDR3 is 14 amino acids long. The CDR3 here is CATRVTGGGTEAFF. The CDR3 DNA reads TGTGCCACTAGAGTAACAGGGGGCGGGACTGAAGCTTTCTTT.

This chain's CDR3 is CAWGRELSYEQYF. In DNA, the CDR3 is TGTGCCTGGGGGAGGGAGCTATCCTACGAGCAGTACTTC. J is TRBJ2-7 and V is TRBV30, with 7 nucleotides matching TRBD2. V was clipped by 5 bases and J by 1 base; unmatched bases: 5. The CDR3 is 13 amino acids. Germline CDR1 reads GTSNPN; CDR2 reads SVGIG (reference sequence).

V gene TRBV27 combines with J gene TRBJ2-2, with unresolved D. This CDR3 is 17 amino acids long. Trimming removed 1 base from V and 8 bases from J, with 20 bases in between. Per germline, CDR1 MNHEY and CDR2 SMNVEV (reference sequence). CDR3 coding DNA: TGTGCCAGCAGTTTATTCGCCGCGCTAAGATCTACGGGGGAGCTGTTTTTT. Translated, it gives CASSLFAALRSTGELFF.